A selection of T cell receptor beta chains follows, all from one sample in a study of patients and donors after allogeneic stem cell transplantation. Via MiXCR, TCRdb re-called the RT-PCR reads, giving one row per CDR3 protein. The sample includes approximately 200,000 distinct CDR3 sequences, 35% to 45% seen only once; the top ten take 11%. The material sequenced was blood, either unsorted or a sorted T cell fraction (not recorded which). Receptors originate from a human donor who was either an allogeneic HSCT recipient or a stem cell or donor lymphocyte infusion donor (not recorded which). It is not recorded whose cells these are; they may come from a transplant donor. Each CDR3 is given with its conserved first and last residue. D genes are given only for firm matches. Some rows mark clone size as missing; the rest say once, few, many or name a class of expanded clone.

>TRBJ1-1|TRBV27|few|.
CASSLSGVGTEAFF
TGTGCCAGCAGTTTATCCGGGGTGGGCACTGAAGCTTTCTTT
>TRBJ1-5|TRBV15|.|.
CATRTDLGQPQHF
TGTGCCACCAGAACGGACTTGGGGCAGCCCCAGCATTTT
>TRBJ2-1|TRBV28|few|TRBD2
CASSLERGGRQFF
TGTGCCAGCAGTTTGGAACGGGGAGGGAGGCAGTTCTTC
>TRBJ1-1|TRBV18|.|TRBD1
CASSIRTGITEAFF
TGTGCCAGCTCAATAAGGACAGGGATAACTGAAGCTTTCTTT
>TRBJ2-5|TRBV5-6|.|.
CASSFKPTDKLQETQYF
TGTGCCAGCAGCTTTAAGCCGACAGATAAACTACAAGAGACCCAGTACTTC
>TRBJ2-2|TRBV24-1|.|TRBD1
CATKQGATGELFF
TGTGCCACCAAACAGGGGGCGACCGGGGAGCTGTTTTTT
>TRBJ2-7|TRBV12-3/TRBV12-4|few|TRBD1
CASTAGQGIYEQYF
TGTGCCAGCACCGCCGGACAGGGGATTTACGAGCAGTACTTC
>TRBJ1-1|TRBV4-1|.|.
CASSDGQLNTEAFF
TGCGCCAGCAGCGACGGACAGTTGAACACTGAAGCTTTCTTT
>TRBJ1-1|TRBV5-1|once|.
CASSPLMDTEAFF
TGCGCCAGCAGCCCCCTCATGGACACTGAAGCTTTCTTT
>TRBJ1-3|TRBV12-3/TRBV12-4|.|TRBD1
CASIGHRDRDSGNTIYF
TGTGCCAGCATCGGTCACCGGGACAGGGATTCTGGAAACACCATATATTTT
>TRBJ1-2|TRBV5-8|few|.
CASTFLRRHGYTF
TGTGCCAGCACCTTCCTTAGGAGGCATGGCTACACCTTC
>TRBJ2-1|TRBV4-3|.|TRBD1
CASSQEERTGYYNEQFF
TGCGCCAGCAGCCAAGAAGAGAGGACAGGGTATTACAATGAGCAGTTCTTC
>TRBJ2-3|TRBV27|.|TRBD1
CASSLTGGSTDTQYF
TGTGCCAGCAGTTTAACAGGGGGAAGCACAGATACGCAGTATTTT
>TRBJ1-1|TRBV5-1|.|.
CASSQHRVGTEAFF
TGCGCCAGCAGCCAGCACAGGGTGGGGACTGAAGCTTTCTTT
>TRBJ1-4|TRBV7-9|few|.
CASSLGQSNEKLFF
TGTGCCAGCAGCCTAGGACAGAGTAATGAAAAACTGTTTTTT
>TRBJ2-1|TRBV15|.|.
CATSRDKAGGFYNEQFF
TGTGCCACCAGCAGAGATAAGGCAGGAGGGTTTTACAATGAGCAGTTCTTC
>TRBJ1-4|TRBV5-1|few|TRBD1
CASSLTGQTNEKLFF
TGCGCCAGCAGCTTGACGGGACAGACTAATGAAAAACTGTTTTTT
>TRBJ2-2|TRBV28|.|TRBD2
CASRTSGGYNTGELFF
TGTGCCAGCCGGACTAGCGGGGGGTACAACACCGGGGAGCTGTTTTTT
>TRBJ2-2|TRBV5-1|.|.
CASSSEVNTGELFF
TGCGCCAGCAGTTCTGAGGTGAACACCGGGGAGCTGTTTTTT
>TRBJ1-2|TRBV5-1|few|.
CASSVEGGGFNYGYTF
TGCGCCAGCAGCGTAGAAGGTGGGGGTTTCAACTATGGCTACACCTTC
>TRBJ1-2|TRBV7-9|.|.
CASILSGNYGYTF
TGTGCCAGCATACTATCGGGGAACTATGGCTACACCTTC
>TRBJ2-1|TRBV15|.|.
CATADLGYNEQFF
TGTGCCACCGCCGATCTGGGCTACAATGAGCAGTTCTTC
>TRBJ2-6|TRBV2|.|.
CATQKPAGLTSGANVLTF
TGTGCCACCCAAAAACCAGCAGGACTTACCTCTGGGGCCAACGTCCTGACTTTC
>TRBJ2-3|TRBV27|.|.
CASSSPGAFTDTQYF
TGTGCCAGCAGTTCCCCGGGGGCATTCACAGATACGCAGTATTTT
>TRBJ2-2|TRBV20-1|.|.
CSARSGGGELFF
TGCAGTGCTAGATCGGGTGGCGGGGAGCTGTTTTTT
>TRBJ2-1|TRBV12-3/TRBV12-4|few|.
CASSLSGGASANEQFF
TGTGCCAGCAGTTTATCCGGTGGAGCCTCGGCCAATGAGCAGTTCTTC
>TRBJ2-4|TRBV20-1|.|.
CSASPGRQNIQYF
TGCAGTGCCAGCCCCGGACGGCAAAACATTCAGTACTTC
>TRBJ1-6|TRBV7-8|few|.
CASTPSGQLYNSPLHF
TGTGCCAGCACTCCCTCCGGACAGCTTTATAATTCACCCCTCCACTTT
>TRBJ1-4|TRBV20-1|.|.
CSAPLNEKLFF
TGCAGTGCCCCCCTTAATGAAAAACTGTTTTTT
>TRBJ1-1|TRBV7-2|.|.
CASSLGRGQGGNTEAFF
TGTGCCAGCAGCTTAGGCCGAGGCCAGGGCGGGAACACTGAAGCTTTCTTT
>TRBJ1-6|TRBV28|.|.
CASTQFAQINSPLHF
TGTGCCAGCACTCAGTTTGCCCAAATTAATTCACCCCTCCACTTT
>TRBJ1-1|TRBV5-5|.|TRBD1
CASSFRQGIEAFF
TGTGCCAGCAGCTTCAGACAGGGGATCGAAGCTTTCTTT
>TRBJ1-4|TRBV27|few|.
CASSLEAETGNEKLFF
TGTGCCAGCAGTTTAGAGGCTGAGACAGGAAATGAAAAACTGTTTTTT
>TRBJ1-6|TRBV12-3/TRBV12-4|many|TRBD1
CASSLNRGNSPLHF
TGTGCCAGCAGTTTAAACAGGGGCAATTCACCCCTCCACTTT
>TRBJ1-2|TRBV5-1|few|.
CASSSRDPYGYTF
TGCGCCAGCAGCTCCCGGGACCCCTATGGCTACACCTTC